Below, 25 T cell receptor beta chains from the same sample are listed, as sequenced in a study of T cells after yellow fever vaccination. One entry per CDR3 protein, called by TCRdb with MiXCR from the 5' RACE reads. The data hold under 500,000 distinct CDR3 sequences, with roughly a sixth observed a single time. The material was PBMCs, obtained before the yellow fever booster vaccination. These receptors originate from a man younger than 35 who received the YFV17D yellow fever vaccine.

The CDR3 nucleotides are TGTGCCAGCAGTTACCGTCAACAGGGGGCTGACGGCTACACCTTC. Its protein is CASSYRQQGADGYTF. The genes are TRBV6-5 and TRBJ1-2; the match to TRBD1 covers 9 bases. Germline lookup yields CDR1 MNHEY and CDR2 SVGAGI. V lost 2 bases to trimming and J lost 8 bases; unmatched junction nucleotides: 9. This CDR3 is built from 15 residues.

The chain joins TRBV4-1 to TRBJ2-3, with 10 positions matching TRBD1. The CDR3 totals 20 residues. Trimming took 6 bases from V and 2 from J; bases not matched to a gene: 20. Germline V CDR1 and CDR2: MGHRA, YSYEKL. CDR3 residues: CASSGTDRGVEDSNTDTQYF. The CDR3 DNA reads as TGCGCCAGCAGTGGTACGGACAGGGGGGTAGAGGACTCCAACACAGATACGCAGTATTTT.

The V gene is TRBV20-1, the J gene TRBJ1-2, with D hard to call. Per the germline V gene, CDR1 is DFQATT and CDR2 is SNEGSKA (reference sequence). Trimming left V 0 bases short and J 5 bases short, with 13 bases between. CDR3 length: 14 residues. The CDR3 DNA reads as TGCAGTGCTAGAGATCAGCCAGGAGATTATGGCTACACCTTC. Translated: CSARDQPGDYGYTF.

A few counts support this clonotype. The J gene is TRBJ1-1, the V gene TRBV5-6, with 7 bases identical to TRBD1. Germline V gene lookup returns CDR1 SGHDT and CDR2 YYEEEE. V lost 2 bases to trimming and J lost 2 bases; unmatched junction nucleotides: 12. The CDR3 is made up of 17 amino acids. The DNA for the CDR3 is TGTGCCAGCAGCTTCGTCTCAACCGGGACAGACAACACTGAAGCTTTCTTT. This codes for CASSFVSTGTDNTEAFF.

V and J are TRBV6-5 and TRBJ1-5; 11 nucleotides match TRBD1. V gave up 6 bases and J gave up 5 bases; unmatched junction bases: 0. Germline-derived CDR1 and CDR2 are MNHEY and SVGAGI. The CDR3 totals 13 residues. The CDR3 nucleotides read TGTGCCAGCAGGGGACAGGGGGATCAGCCCCAGCATTTT. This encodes CASRGQGDQPQHF.

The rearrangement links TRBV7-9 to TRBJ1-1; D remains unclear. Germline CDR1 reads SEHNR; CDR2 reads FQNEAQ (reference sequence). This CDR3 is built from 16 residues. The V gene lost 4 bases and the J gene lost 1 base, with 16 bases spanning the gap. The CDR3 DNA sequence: TGTGCCAGCAGCTCACTTCGTGGTTTAGAGAACACTGAAGCTTTCTTT. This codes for CASSSLRGLENTEAFF.

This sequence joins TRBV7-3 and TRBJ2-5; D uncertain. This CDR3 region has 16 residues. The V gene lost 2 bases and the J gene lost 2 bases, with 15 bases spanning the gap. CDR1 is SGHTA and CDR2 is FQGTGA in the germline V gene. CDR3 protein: CASSLDSQPGQETQYF. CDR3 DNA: TGTGCCAGCAGCTTAGATTCCCAGCCAGGACAAGAGACCCAGTACTTC. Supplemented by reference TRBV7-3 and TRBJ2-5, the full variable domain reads GAGVSQTPSNKVTEKGKYVELRCDPISGHTALYWYRQSLGQGPEFLIYFQGTGAADDSGLPNDRFFAVRPEGSVSTLKIQRTERGDSAVYLCASSLDSQPGQETQYFGPGTRLLVL.

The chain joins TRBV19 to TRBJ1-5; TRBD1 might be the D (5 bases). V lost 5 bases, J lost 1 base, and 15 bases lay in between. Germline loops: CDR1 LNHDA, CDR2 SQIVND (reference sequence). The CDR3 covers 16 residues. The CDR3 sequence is CASSPRRGESNQPQHF. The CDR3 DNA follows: TGTGCCAGTAGTCCACGGCGGGGGGAGAGCAATCAGCCCCAGCATTTT.

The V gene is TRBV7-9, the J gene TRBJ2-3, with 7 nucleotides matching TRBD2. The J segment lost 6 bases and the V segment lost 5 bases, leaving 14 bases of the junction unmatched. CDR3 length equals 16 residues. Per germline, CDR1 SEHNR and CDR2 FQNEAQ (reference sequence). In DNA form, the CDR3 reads TGTGCCAGCAGCCGTATTTCGGCGGGGGAAGGGGATACGCAGTATTTT. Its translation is CASSRISAGEGDTQYF.

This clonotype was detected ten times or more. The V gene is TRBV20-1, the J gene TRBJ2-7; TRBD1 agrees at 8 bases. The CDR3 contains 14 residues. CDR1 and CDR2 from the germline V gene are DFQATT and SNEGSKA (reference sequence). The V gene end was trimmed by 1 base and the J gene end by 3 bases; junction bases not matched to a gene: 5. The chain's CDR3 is CSARVRTGFYEQYF. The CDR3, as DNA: TGCAGTGCTAGAGTAAGGACAGGGTTCTACGAGCAGTACTTC.

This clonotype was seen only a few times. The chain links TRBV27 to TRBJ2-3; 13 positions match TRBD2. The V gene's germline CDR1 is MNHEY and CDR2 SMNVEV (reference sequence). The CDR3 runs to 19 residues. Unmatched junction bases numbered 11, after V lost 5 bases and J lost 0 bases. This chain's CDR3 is CASSDRTSGGAPSTDTQYF. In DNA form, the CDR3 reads TGTGCCAGCAGTGACCGTACTAGCGGGGGGGCACCTAGCACAGATACGCAGTATTTT.

The CDR3 nucleotides read TGCGCCAGCAGCTTGTCCGAGCATTCTGGGACCACTGAAGCTTTCTTT. Amino acids: CASSLSEHSGTTEAFF. The chain is built from TRBV5-1 and TRBJ1-1, with D perhaps matching TRBD1 (5 bases). The CDR3 contains 16 residues. Germline V lookup: CDR1 SGHRS, CDR2 YFSETQ. V lost 1 base and J 4 bases, leaving 17 bases between the germline ends.

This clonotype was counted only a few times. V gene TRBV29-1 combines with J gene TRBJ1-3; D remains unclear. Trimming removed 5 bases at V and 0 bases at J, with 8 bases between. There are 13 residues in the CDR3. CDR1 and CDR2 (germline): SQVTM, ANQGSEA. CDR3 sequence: CSVRYLSGNTIYF. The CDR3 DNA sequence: TGCAGCGTTCGGTATCTCTCTGGAAACACCATATATTTT.

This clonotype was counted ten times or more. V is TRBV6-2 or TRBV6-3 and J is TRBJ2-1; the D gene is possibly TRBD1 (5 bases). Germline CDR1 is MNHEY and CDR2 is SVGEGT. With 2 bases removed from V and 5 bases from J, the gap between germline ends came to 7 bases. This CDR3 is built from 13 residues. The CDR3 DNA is TGTGCCAGCAGTTACGGGGCTCACAATGAGCAGTTCTTC. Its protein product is CASSYGAHNEQFF.

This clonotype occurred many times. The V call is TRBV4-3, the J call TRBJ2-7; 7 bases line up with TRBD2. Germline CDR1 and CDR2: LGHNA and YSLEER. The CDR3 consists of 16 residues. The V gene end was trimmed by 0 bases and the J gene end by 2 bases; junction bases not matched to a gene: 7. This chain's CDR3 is CASSQDLASGTYEQYF. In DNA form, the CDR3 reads TGCGCCAGCAGCCAAGATTTGGCTAGCGGTACCTACGAGCAGTACTTC.

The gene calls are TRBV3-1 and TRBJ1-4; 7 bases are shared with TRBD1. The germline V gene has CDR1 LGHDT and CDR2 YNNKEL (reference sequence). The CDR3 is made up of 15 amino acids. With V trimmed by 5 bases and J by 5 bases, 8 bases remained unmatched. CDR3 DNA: TGTGCCAGCAGCGAAATCGGGACAGAAAATGAAAAACTGTTTTTT. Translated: CASSEIGTENEKLFF. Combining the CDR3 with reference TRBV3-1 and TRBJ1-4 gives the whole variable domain DTAVSQTPKYLVTQMGNDKSIKCEQNLGHDTMYWYKQDSKKFLKIMFSYNNKELIINETVPNRFSPKSPDKAHLNLHINSLELGDSAVYFCASSEIGTENEKLFFGSGTQLSVL.

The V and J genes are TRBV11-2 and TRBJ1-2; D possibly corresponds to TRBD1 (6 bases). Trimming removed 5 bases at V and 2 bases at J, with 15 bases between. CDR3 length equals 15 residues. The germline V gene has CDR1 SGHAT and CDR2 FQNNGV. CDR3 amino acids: CASSRTTGSNYGYTF. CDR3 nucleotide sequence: TGTGCCAGCAGCAGAACGACAGGATCAAACTATGGCTACACCTTC.

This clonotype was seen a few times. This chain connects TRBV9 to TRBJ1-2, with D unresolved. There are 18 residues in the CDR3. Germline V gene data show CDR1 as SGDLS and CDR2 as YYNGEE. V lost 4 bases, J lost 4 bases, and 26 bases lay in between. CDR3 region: CASSSPREDYGSPYGYTF. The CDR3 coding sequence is TGTGCCAGCAGCTCCCCCAGAGAGGACTATGGCTCCCCCTATGGCTACACCTTC.

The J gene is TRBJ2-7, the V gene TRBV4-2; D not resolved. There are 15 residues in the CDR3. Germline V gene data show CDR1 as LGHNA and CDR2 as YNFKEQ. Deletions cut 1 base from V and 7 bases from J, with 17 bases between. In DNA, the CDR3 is TGTGCCAGCAGCCAAGCATCCGGGCGAGTGGGGGAGCAGTACTTC. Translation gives CASSQASGRVGEQYF.

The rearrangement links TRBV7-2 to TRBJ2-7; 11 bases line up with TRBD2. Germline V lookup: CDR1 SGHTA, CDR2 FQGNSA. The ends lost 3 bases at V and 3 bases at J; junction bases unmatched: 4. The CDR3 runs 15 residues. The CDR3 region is CASSFSGTSGYEQYV. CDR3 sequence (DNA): TGTGCCAGCAGCTTTTCGGGGACTAGCGGCTACGAGCAGTACGTC.

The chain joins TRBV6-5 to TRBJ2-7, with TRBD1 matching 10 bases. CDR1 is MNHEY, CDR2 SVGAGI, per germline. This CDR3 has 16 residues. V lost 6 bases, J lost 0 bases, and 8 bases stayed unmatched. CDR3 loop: CASRPLGTGASYEQYV. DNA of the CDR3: TGTGCCAGCAGGCCACTCGGGACAGGGGCCTCCTACGAGCAGTACGTC.

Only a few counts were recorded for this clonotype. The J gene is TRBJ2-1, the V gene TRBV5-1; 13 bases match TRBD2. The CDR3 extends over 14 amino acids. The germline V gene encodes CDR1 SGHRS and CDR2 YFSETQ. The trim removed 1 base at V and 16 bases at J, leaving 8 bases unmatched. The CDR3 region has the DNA TGCGCCAGCAGCTTGACTAGCGGGGGGGCCTGGAGCTTCTTC. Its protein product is CASSLTSGGAWSFF.

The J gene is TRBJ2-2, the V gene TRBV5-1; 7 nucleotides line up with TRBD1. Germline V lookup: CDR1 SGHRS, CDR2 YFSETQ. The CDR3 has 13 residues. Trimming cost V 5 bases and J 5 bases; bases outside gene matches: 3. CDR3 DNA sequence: TGCGCCAGCAGAGGGGGCGAGACCGGGGAGCTGTTTTTT. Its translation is CASRGGETGELFF.

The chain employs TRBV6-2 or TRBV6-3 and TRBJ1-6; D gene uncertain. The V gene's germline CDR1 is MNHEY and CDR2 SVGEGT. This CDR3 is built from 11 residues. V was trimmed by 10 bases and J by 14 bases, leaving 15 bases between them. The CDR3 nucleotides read TGTGCCACCCCGACCTCCGCCACCCTCCACTTT. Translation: CATPTSATLHF.

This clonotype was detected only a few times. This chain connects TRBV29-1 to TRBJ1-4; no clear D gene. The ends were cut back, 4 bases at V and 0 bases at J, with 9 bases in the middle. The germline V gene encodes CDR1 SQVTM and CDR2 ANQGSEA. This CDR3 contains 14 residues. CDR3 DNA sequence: TGCAGCGTTGCCGACCGAACAACTAATGAAAAACTGTTTTTT. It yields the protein CSVADRTTNEKLFF. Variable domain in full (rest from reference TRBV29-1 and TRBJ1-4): SAVISQKPSRDICQRGTSLTIQCQVDSQVTMMFWYRQQPGQSLTLIATANQGSEATYESGFVIDKFPISRPNLTFSTLTVSNMSPEDSSIYLCSVADRTTNEKLFFGSGTQLSVL.